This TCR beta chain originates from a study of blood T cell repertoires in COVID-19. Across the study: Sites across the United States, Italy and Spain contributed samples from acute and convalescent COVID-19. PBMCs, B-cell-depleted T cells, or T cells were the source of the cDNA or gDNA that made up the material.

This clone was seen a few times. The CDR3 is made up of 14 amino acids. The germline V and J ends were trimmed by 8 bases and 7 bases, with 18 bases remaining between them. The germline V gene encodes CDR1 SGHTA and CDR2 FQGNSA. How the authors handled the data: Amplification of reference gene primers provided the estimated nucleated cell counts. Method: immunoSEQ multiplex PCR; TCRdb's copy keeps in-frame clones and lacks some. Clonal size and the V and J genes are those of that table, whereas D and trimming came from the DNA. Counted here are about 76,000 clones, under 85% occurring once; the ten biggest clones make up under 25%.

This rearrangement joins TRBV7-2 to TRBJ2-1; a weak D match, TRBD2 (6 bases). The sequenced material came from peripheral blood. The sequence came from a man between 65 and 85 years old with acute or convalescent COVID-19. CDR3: CASSYPVAGNEQFF. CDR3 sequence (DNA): TGTGCCAGCTCGTATCCTGTGGCGGGGAATGAGCAGTTCTTC.